This T cell receptor (beta chain) is from a study of monozygotic twins with inflammatory bowel disease. Study results and caveats: Other individuals had fewer clonotypes in common with IBD patients than with healthy twins, especially with disease activity.

Germline V gene lookup returns CDR1 SGHRS and CDR2 YFSETQ. The CDR3 has 15 amino acids. Concerning this clonotype: What it recognizes is unknown.

Reanalyzing the 5' RACE reads, TCRdb keeps one entry per CDR3 protein, without DNA. Seen in this sample are approximately 330,000 distinct CDR3 sequences; the ten most common clones hold under 2.5%. The clonotype originates from a human donor with ulcerative colitis or Crohn's disease, or a healthy co-twin of an affected twin (not recorded which). V gene TRBV5-1 combines with J gene TRBJ2-1; as DNA is missing, the TRBD2 call by TCRdb cannot be tested. What was sequenced was blood. The chain's CDR3 is CASSSVAGKYNEQFF.